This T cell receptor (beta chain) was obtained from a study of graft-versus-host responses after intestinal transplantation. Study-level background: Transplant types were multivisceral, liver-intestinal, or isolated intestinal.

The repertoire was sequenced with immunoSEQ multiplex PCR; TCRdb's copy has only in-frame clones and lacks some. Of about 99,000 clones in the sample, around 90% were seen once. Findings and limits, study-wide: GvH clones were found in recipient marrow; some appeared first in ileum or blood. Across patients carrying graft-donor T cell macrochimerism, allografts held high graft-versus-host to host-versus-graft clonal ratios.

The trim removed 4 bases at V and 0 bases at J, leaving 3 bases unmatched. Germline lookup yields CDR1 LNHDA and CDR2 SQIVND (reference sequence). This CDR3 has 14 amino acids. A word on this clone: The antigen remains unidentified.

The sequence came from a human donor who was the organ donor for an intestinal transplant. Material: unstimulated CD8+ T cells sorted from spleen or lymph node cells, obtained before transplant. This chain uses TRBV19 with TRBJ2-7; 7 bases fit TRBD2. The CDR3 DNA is TGTGCCAGTAGTAAAGCGGGGAGCTCCTACGAGCAGTACTTC. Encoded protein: CASSKAGSSYEQYF.